This T cell receptor beta chain comes out of a study of response to subunit inactivated influenza vaccine (dated by TCRdb to about 2018). At the level of the whole study: The study used deep quantitative T cell receptor repertoire profiling to track responses to a trivalent subunit inactivated influenza vaccine.

Libraries were constructed by RT-PCR. TCRdb shows the sequencer as Illumina HiSeq 2500. TCRdb itself trimmed the public reads at Q25 with fastp, ran MiXCR and retained productive beta chains. Rows matching on CDR3 protein sequence are summarized as one entry with the most common DNA and genes. The sample table records more than 550,000 distinct CDR3 sequences; about 12% of these occur just once. About a tenth of the sample comes from the top ten. Trimming at the junction amounts to 3 bases on V and 0 bases on J, and the germline ends lie 17 bases apart. The CDR3 runs 18 amino acids, cysteine and phenylalanine included. Of all the DNA, just the CDR3 is kept, 54 bases in frame from base 1. Broader findings and caveats from the paper: The authors proposed that each seasonal influenza vaccination may bring in only a limited number of new T cells.

In regard to this clonotype: Its antigen is still unknown. No base qualities exist here, and no much larger clone lies one base off it.

The sequences come from PBMCs from blood, collected on the day of vaccination. The TCR comes from a middle-aged man who received an inactivated influenza vaccine. Donor details come from another sample of the same person, matched by shared clones. The chain was built from TRBV12-3 or TRBV12-4 and TRBJ2-2; the D region possibly corresponds to TRBD2 (5 bases align). The CDR3 in this case is CASSFWRTTGSNTGELFF. The DNA reads TGTGCCAGCAGTTTTTGGAGAACGACGGGATCGAACACCGGGGAGCTGTTTTTT.